This T cell receptor (beta chain) was sequenced for a study of T cell responses to AZD1222 COVID-19 vaccine. General study findings and limits: White British ancestry dominated among donors, who included more females, and clonal diversity was possibly underestimated. Variant regions that are unmutated are reportedly the target of nearly half of spike-specific TCRs.

About this clone itself: Its antigen is not identified.

The assay was immunoSEQ multiplex PCR, and TCRdb's table has in-frame clones only and misses some. This table has under 150,000 clones, around 94% appearing once. Germline V CDR1 and CDR2: MNHEY, SMNVEV (reference sequence). There are 15 residues in the CDR3. Losses at the gene ends were 5 bases for V and 8 bases for J; bases not matched to a gene: 8. Sequenced here: peripheral blood, sampled 28 days after the second AZD1222 dose. The sequence was obtained from an adult who received the AZD1222 COVID-19 vaccine. The chain carries TRBV27 and TRBJ1-6, with 8 nucleotides matching TRBD1. The DNA of the CDR3 is TGTGCCAGCAGTCTCCAGGGGGCGCCGTATTCACCCCTCCACTTT. Protein product: CASSLQGAPYSPLHF.